This T cell receptor beta chain was captured by sequencing in a study of blood T cells in healthy people across ages. Study background: Using template switching, researchers captured about one barcoded beta molecule for each two T cells. The study, taken as a whole, reports: Bulk PBMC profiling left naive and antigen-experienced comparisons inconclusive.

Together with a sample-barcoded 5' primer, a J-beta primer mix was included in a second PCR lasting 7 to 11 cycles. There were at least 3 million CDR3-containing paired-end reads obtained from each sample. TCRdb analysed the 5' RACE reads with MiXCR anew, one entry per CDR3 protein. The table lists around 1,100,000 distinct CDR3 sequences, around two fifths of them singletons. This clonotype has more than one count but fewer than ten. The antigen remains undetermined. After removal of 3 bases from V and 3 bases from J, the junction contained 5 bases not matched to a gene. The CDR3 consists of 14 residues. Germline loops: CDR1 SGHRS, CDR2 YFSETQ.

The sample comprised blood. The chain employs TRBV5-1 and TRBJ1-1; 7 positions agree with TRBD1. This sequence was found in a man younger than 30 in good health. The CDR3 loop reads CASSSTGWDTEAFF. The DNA of the CDR3 is TGCGCCAGCAGCTCGACAGGGTGGGACACTGAAGCTTTCTTT. Full variable domain (missing parts from reference TRBV5-1 and TRBJ1-1): KAGVTQTPRYLIKTRGQQVTLSCSPISGHRSVSWYQQTPGQGLQFLFEYFSETQRNKGNFPGRFSGRQFSNSRSEMNVSTLELGDSALYLCASSSTGWDTEAFFGQGTRLTVV.